One sample yielded the 21 T cell receptor beta chains listed below, sequenced in a study of T cells in tuberculosis. Sequenced by immunoSEQ multiplex PCR; TCRdb stores in-frame clones only, minus some. This sample has fewer than 55,000 clones, with 90% to 95% found just once. Time point defined: new active TB diagnosis, blood taken before or within 7 days of starting treatment. The material was PBMCs, obtained at tuberculosis diagnosis. The receptors were gathered from an adult with tuberculosis.

The chain couples TRBV7-9 to TRBJ1-2; no clear D gene. Germline values: CDR1 SEHNR, CDR2 FQNEAQ (reference sequence). This CDR3 region has 12 residues. V lost 5 bases to trimming and J lost 9 bases, with 13 bases between them. CDR3 sequence: CASSDQEGRYTF. DNA for the CDR3: TGTGCCAGCAGCGACCAGGAGGGCCGCTACACCTTC.

The chain uses TRBV16 and TRBJ1-1; D is unclear. Trimming shortened V by 1 base and J by 6 bases, and 15 bases separated the two germline ends. This CDR3 region has 15 residues. Germline V CDR1 and CDR2: KGHSY, FQNENV. The DNA of the CDR3 is TGTGCCAGCAGCCAATTTTCGCCAGTTATCTCTGAAGCTTTCTTT. Protein: CASSQFSPVISEAFF.

This chain joins TRBV4-3 and TRBJ2-7; weak D call: TRBD2 (5 bases). Germline CDR1 is LGHNA and CDR2 is YSLEER. This CDR3 has 16 amino acids. With 0 bases removed from V and 3 bases from J, the gap between germline ends came to 15 bases. The CDR3 DNA is TGCGCCAGCAGCCAAGATAGGGAGACGGCTGTCTACGAGCAGTACTTC. Protein: CASSQDRETAVYEQYF.

The chain combines TRBV27 with TRBJ2-2; 8 positions match TRBD1. Germline V lookup: CDR1 MNHEY, CDR2 SMNVEV (reference sequence). Trimming removed 2 bases from V and 6 bases from J; junction bases left unmatched: 5. The CDR3 extends over 15 amino acids. DNA of the CDR3: TGTGCCAGCAGTTTAATAGGACAGGGTCCCGGGGAGCTGTTTTTT. Amino acid sequence: CASSLIGQGPGELFF.

The chain is built from TRBV9 and TRBJ1-5; D is possibly TRBD1 (5 bases). The V and J ends lost 0 bases and 1 base respectively, with 8 bases between them. This CDR3 has 15 amino acids. Germline V lookup: CDR1 SGDLS, CDR2 YYNGEE. The CDR3 loop reads CASSVGPGSNQPQHF. The DNA of the CDR3 is TGTGCCAGCAGCGTAGGGCCAGGGAGCAATCAGCCCCAGCATTTT.

In DNA, the CDR3 is TGCGCCAGCAGCTTGGAAGGGGCAGGGACTAACTATGGCTACACCTTC. Translated, it gives CASSLEGAGTNYGYTF. The chain carries TRBV5-1 and TRBJ1-2, with D perhaps matching TRBD1 (5 bases). V lost 0 bases and J 0 bases, leaving 12 bases between the germline ends. This CDR3 spans 16 amino acids. Germline V CDR1 and CDR2: SGHRS, YFSETQ. Drawing the rest from reference TRBV5-1 and TRBJ1-2, the complete variable domain is KAGVTQTPRYLIKTRGQQVTLSCSPISGHRSVSWYQQTPGQGLQFLFEYFSETQRNKGNFPGRFSGRQFSNSRSEMNVSTLELGDSALYLCASSLEGAGTNYGYTFGSGTRLTVV.

This chain links TRBV5-4 with TRBJ2-1, with TRBD1 matching over 8 bases. Germline V lookup: CDR1 SGHNT, CDR2 YYREEE (reference sequence). The ends lost 3 bases at V and 5 bases at J; junction bases unmatched: 7. The CDR3 has 15 amino acids. In DNA, the CDR3 is TGTGCCAGCAGCTCCGGACAGGGAAGAGACAATGAGCAGTTCTTC. Its protein product is CASSSGQGRDNEQFF.

The chain carries TRBV5-5 and TRBJ2-5, with TRBD2 matching over 11 bases. The J segment lost 5 bases and the V segment lost 4 bases, leaving 10 bases of the junction unmatched. The CDR3 covers 16 residues. In germline, CDR1 is SGHKS, CDR2 YYEKEE (reference sequence). The CDR3 region has the DNA TGTGCCAGCAGCCTAACTAGCGGGAGAGGGCGGGAGACCCAGTACTTC. Translating gives CASSLTSGRGRETQYF.

DNA for the CDR3: TGTGCCAGCGGCGTTGGCGGGAGAAATAGACACGAGCAGTACTTC. Translated: CASGVGGRNRHEQYF. This chain joins TRBV6-5 and TRBJ2-7; 7 bases map to TRBD2. The germline V gene has CDR1 MNHEY and CDR2 SVGAGI. The CDR3 covers 15 residues. Unmatched junction bases numbered 15, after V lost 8 bases and J lost 5 bases.

This sequence joins TRBV6-5 and TRBJ2-7; 11 positions match TRBD2. The CDR3 has 13 amino acids. The J segment lost 3 bases and the V segment lost 6 bases, leaving 1 base of the junction unmatched. Germline V CDR1 and CDR2: MNHEY, SVGAGI. In nucleotides, the CDR3 is TGTGCCAGCAGGACTAGCGGGATCTACGAGCAGTACTTC. Residues: CASRTSGIYEQYF.

The chain recombines TRBV18 with TRBJ2-3; perhaps TRBD2 as D (7 bases). CDR3 length equals 16 residues. Trimming removed 0 bases from V and 0 bases from J, with 10 bases in between. Looked up from germline, CDR1 is KGHSH and CDR2 is LQKENI. The CDR3 reads CASSPPGGASTDTQYF. CDR3 nucleotides: TGTGCCAGCTCACCACCGGGGGGGGCTAGCACAGATACGCAGTATTTT.

The chain couples TRBV5-1 to TRBJ2-2; TRBD2 might be the D (5 bases). CDR1 and CDR2 from the germline V gene are SGHRS and YFSETQ. Trimming took 5 bases from V and 7 from J, leaving 21 bases between them. The CDR3 length is 16 residues. The DNA of the CDR3 is TGCGCCAGCAGGAAGATGGAGGCTTCGATGGGCGGGGAGCTGTTTTTT. Encoded protein: CASRKMEASMGGELFF.

V is TRBV19 and J is TRBJ1-1; D perhaps matches TRBD1 (5 bases). This CDR3 region has 13 residues. V lost 6 bases to trimming and J lost 0 bases, with 8 bases between them. Germline V lookup: CDR1 LNHDA, CDR2 SQIVND (reference sequence). CDR3 protein: CASRTTVNTEAFF. The CDR3, as DNA: TGTGCCAGTAGGACGACAGTGAACACTGAAGCTTTCTTT.

V usage is TRBV6-6 and J usage is TRBJ1-5; possible D gene TRBD1, 5 bases. Trimming took 4 bases from V and 0 from J, leaving 10 bases between them. The CDR3 totals 15 residues. The germline CDR1 and CDR2 sequences are MNHNY and SVGAGI (reference sequence). The DNA of the CDR3 is TGTGCCAGCAGTTCCCGGGGGAATAGCAATCAGCCCCAGCATTTT. This translates into CASSSRGNSNQPQHF.

The chain carries TRBV19 and TRBJ1-1; D not certain. The V end lost 8 bases, the J end lost 0 bases, and 13 bases lay between the germline ends. CDR3 length: 14 amino acids. CDR1 and CDR2 (germline): LNHDA, SQIVND (reference sequence). The CDR3 sequence is CASLELGVNTEAFF. CDR3 sequence (DNA): TGTGCCAGTTTGGAACTCGGGGTGAACACTGAAGCTTTCTTT.

CDR3 nucleotides: TGTGCCAGTAGTGTGAACAGGGGAGAGGGCAAAAACATTCAGTACTTC. Translated, it gives CASSVNRGEGKNIQYF. This chain uses TRBV19 with TRBJ2-4, with TRBD1 matching 7 bases. CDR3 length: 16 amino acids. Germline CDR1 LNHDA, CDR2 SQIVND (reference sequence). The V gene end was trimmed by 5 bases and the J gene end by 3 bases; junction bases not matched to a gene: 10.

The chain combines TRBV10-3 with TRBJ2-3; 11 positions match TRBD2. The CDR3 totals 15 residues. Germline CDR1 reads ENHRY; CDR2 reads SYGVKD. The ends lost 0 bases at V and 6 bases at J; junction bases unmatched: 2. The DNA for the CDR3 is TGTGCCATCAGTGAGTCTACTAGCGGGAGTGATACGCAGTATTTT. Amino acid sequence: CAISESTSGSDTQYF.

This clone was seen once. The chain carries TRBV7-2 and TRBJ1-5; D ambiguous. CDR3 length: 16 amino acids. Germline CDR1 and CDR2: SGHTA and FQGNSA. Trimming shortened V by 1 base and J by 0 bases, and 10 bases separated the two germline ends. CDR3 DNA: TGTGCCAGCAGCTTAGTAGGCGGGCATAGCAATCAGCCCCAGCATTTT. Its protein is CASSLVGGHSNQPQHF.

This clone has only one observation. V and J are TRBV19 and TRBJ2-1, with TRBD2 matching over 10 bases. V dropped 6 bases and J dropped 3; count of bases not matched to a gene: 5. Germline V CDR1 and CDR2: LNHDA, SQIVND (reference sequence). CDR3 length: 15 amino acids. The CDR3 nucleotides read TGTGCCAGTAGCCAACTAGCGGGAAACTACAATGAGCAGTTCTTC. Translating it yields CASSQLAGNYNEQFF.

The rearrangement links TRBV29-1 to TRBJ2-6; 11 bases match TRBD2. The V segment lost 0 bases and the J segment 0 bases; nucleotides outside the gene matches: 7. Germline assignment: CDR1 SQVTM and CDR2 ANQGSEA. This CDR3 has 19 amino acids. CDR3 nucleotide sequence: TGCAGCGTTGAAGATCGGACTAGCGGGCACTTCTCTGGGGCCAACGTCCTGACTTTC. Residues: CSVEDRTSGHFSGANVLTF.

This chain connects TRBV6-5 to TRBJ2-3, with a possible D match to TRBD1 (5 bases). CDR1 and CDR2 (germline): MNHEY, SVGAGI. This CDR3 is 15 amino acids long. V was cut by 1 base and J by 0 bases, with 8 bases left in between. CDR3 nucleotides: TGTGCCAGCAGTTACTTCCAGGGAAGCACAGATACGCAGTATTTT. Translated: CASSYFQGSTDTQYF.